The 2 T cell receptor beta chains below come from one sample, sequenced in a study of cytomegalovirus exposure and HLA in healthy donors. This PCR relied on a set of 60 Vbeta primers and 13 Jbeta primers. Profiled with immunoSEQ multiplex PCR; TCRdb holds only in-frame clones, not every one. The sample contains around 150,000 clones, over 70% of which appear only once. The specimen sequenced was PBMCs. These receptor sequences come from a man aged 40-49 years in good health and CMV-seronegative.

The chain carries TRBV6-1 and TRBJ2-1, with D maybe TRBD2 (6 bases). V dropped 8 bases and J dropped 0 bases, with 14 bases sitting between them. The CDR3 is 15 residues long. Per germline, CDR1 MNHNS and CDR2 SASEGT. The CDR3 DNA reads TGTGCCAGCGAGGGAACGACTAGCTCCTACAATGAGCAGTTCTTC. This translates into CASEGTTSSYNEQFF.

The chain uses TRBV5-1 and TRBJ2-5; D is possibly TRBD2 (5 bases). The CDR3 sequence is 15 residues long. Trimming took 2 bases from V and 4 from J, leaving 15 bases between them. Germline CDR1 is SGHRS and CDR2 is YFSETQ. Here the CDR3 reads CASSFPPSGPETQYF. CDR3 bases: TGCGCCAGCAGCTTTCCTCCAAGCGGTCCAGAGACCCAGTACTTC.